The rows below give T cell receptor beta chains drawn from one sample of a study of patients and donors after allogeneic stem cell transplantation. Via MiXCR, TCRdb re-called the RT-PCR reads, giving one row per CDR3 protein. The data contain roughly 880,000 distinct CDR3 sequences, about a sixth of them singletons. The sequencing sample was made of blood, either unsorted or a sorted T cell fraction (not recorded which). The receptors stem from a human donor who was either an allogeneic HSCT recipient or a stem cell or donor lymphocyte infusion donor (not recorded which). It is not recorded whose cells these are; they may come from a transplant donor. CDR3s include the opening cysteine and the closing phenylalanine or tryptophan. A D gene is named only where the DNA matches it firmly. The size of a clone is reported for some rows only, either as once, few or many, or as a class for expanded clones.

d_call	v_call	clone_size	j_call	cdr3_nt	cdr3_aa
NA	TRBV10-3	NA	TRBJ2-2	TGTGCCATCAGTGAGTCGGGACTCGAGAACACCGGGGAGCTGTTTTTT	CAISESGLENTGELFF
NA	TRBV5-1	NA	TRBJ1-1	TGCGCCAGCAGCTTGGTAGCAGGCCTGAGCACTGAAGCTTTCTTT	CASSLVAGLSTEAFF
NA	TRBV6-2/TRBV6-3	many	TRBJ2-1	TGTGCCAGCGATCTCCCAGGGCCTTACAATGAGCAGTTCTTC	CASDLPGPYNEQFF
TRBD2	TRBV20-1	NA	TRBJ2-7	TGCAGTGCCCCCGACCGTAGAGGTGGGACTAGAATCTACGAGCAGTACTTC	CSAPDRRGGTRIYEQYF
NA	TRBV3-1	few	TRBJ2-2	TGTGCCAGCAGCCAAATCAGGGCGGGAACCGGGGAGCTGTTTTTT	CASSQIRAGTGELFF
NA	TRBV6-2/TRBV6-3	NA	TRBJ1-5	TGTGCCAGCAGGTCCATCGATCAGCCCCAGCATTTT	CASRSIDQPQHF
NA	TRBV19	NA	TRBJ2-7	TGTGCCAGTAGTAGGAAGGGGGGCACCTACTACGAGCAGTACTTC	CASSRKGGTYYEQYF
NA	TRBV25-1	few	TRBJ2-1	TGTGCCAGCAGCCACCAGGGACTCTACAATGAGCAGTTCTTC	CASSHQGLYNEQFF
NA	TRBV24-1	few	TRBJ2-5	TGTGCCACCAGTGGCCTCCCGGAGGGAGCTGGGGAGACCCAGTACTTC	CATSGLPEGAGETQYF
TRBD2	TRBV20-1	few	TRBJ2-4	TGCAGTGCTAGAGATATAAGACTAGCGGGGGGGATAGCCAAAAACATTCAGTACTTC	CSARDIRLAGGIAKNIQYF
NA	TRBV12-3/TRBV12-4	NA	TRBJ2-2	TGTGCCAGCAGTTTCGATACAATAGAATCTATTAGGTCCCGGGAGCCCGGGGAGCTGTTTTTT	CASSFDTIESIRSREPGELFF